The present TCR beta chain was sequenced within a study of shared clonotypes between healthy human individuals. The CDR3 runs 15 residues. Germline lookup yields CDR1 MGHRA and CDR2 YSYEKL. The V and J ends lost 5 bases and 5 bases, in that order; junction bases with no gene match: 9. Of note for this clone: Its antigen is unidentified.

At a deep level, the assay was run. Evenly divided among several immunoSEQ plates was the genomic DNA of each subset. Here immunoSEQ multiplex PCR was the method, and the copy in TCRdb shows in-frame clones only, minus some. The sample gives 2,100,000 or so clones, around 95% of which show up once; around 0.13% is in the top ten. Adults of Caucasian background living in Nashville, Tennessee made up all donors. Overall study findings and caveats: All-four-donor shared clonotypes had higher generation probabilities than non-shared clonotypes did.

V and J are TRBV4-1 and TRBJ2-7; TRBD1 matches at 10 bases. The source material was naive CD4+ T cells sorted from blood. Regarding subset: CD45RA+ positively selected. The sequence derives from a man between 18 and 29 years old in good health. The CDR3 nucleotides are TGCGCCAGCAGCTCAGAGGGACAGGGGCGTAACGAGCAGTACTTC. This codes for CASSSEGQGRNEQYF.